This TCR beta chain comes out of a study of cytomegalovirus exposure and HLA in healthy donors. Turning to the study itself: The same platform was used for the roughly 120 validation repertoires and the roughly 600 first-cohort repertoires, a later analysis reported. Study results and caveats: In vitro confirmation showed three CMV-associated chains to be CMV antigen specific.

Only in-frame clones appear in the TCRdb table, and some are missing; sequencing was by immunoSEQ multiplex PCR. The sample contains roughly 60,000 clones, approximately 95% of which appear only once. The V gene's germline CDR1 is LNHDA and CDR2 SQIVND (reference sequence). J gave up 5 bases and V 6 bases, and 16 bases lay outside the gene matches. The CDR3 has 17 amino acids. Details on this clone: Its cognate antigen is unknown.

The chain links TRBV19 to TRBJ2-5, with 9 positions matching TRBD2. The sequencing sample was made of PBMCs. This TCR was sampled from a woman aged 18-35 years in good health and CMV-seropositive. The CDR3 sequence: CASSPPVLGREGETQYF. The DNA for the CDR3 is TGTGCCAGTAGCCCCCCGGTCCTAGGGCGGGAGGGCGAGACCCAGTACTTC.